Reported below is one T cell receptor beta chain. One entry per CDR3 protein, called by TCRdb with MiXCR from the RT-PCR reads. The sample holds some 200,000 distinct CDR3 sequences, roughly two fifths seen once. The sample belongs to a study of patients and donors after allogeneic stem cell transplantation. V was clipped by 6 bases and J by 4 bases; unmatched bases: 3. CDR3 size: 12 residues. Germline-derived CDR1 and CDR2 are PRHDT and FYEKMQ (reference sequence). The rearrangement uses TRBV13 and TRBJ2-7, with 7 bases that match TRBD1. The sequence derives from a human donor who was either an allogeneic HSCT recipient or a stem cell or donor lymphocyte infusion donor (not recorded which). It is not recorded whose cells these are; they may come from a transplant donor. The sample taken for sequencing was blood, either unsorted or a sorted T cell fraction (not recorded which). CDR3 protein: CASSTGVYEQYF. CDR3 sequence (DNA): TGTGCCAGCAGTACAGGGGTGTACGAGCAGTACTTC.